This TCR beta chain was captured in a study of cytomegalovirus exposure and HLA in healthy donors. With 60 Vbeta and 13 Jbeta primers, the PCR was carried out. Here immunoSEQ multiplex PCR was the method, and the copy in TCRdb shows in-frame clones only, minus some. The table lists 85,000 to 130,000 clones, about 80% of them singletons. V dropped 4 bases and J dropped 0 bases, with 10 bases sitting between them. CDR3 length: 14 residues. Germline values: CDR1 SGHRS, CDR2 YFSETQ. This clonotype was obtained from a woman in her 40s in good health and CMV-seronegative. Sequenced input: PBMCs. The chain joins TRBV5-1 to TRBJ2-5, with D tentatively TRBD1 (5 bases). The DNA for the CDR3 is TGCGCCAGCAGCATTCAGGGAAACCAAGAGACCCAGTACTTC. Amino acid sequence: CASSIQGNQETQYF.